This T cell receptor beta chain stems from a study of control samples from healthy donors and cancer patients. Per the germline V gene, CDR1 is MNHEY and CDR2 is SMNVEV (reference sequence). The V gene lost 5 bases and the J gene lost 6 bases, with 15 bases spanning the gap. The CDR3 has 14 residues. Generated by immunoSEQ multiplex PCR, the TCRdb table keeps only in-frame clones and is missing some. The table has some 79,000 clones, roughly 93% seen once. This clone was recorded once. The sequenced sample consisted of PBMCs. V usage is TRBV27 and J usage is TRBJ2-3; D is perhaps TRBD1 (6 bases). The clonotype originates from a woman aged 40 to 50 with lung cancer. The CDR3 spells CASSHTQGFDTQYF. CDR3 DNA sequence: TGTGCCAGCAGTCACACCCAGGGGTTTGATACGCAGTATTTT.